This T cell receptor beta chain was profiled in a study of cytomegalovirus exposure and HLA in healthy donors. The PCR had 60 Vbeta and 13 Jbeta primers. Measured with immunoSEQ multiplex PCR; TCRdb has only the in-frame clones, and not every one. Altogether some 100,000 clones are present, just under 70% being singletons, with the ten largest covering less than 15%. Germline V CDR1 and CDR2: SGHAT, FQNNGV. The J segment lost 4 bases and the V segment lost 5 bases, leaving 3 bases of the junction unmatched. This CDR3 has 14 amino acids. The source material was PBMCs. This clonotype was obtained from a woman aged 45-59 years in good health and CMV-seropositive. The chain is built from TRBV11-2 and TRBJ2-3, with 10 bases identical to TRBD2. The chain's CDR3 is CASSHLAGADTQYF. In DNA, the CDR3 is TGTGCCAGCAGCCATCTAGCGGGAGCAGATACGCAGTATTTT.